This T cell receptor beta chain was retrieved from a study of control samples from healthy donors and cancer patients (dated by TCRdb to the early 2020s). The CDR3, from cysteine to phenylalanine, totals 13 residues. Just CDR3 DNA is preserved here, 39 bases in frame from base 1. V is cut by 5 bases and J by 10 bases, and the space between the germline ends is 16 bases. The germline V gene specifies SGHDT as CDR1 and YYEEEE as CDR2. As for this clone: This receptor's antigen is unknown. There are no base qualities to consult, and no much larger clone falls within one base.

The library was made by the immunoSEQ multiplex PCR assay. Held by TCRdb, this immuneACCESS table contains in-frame sequences only and omits some clones. Under half of the omission traces to an unresolved V gene where checked; the cause of the rest is unknown. Across this sample there are approximately 150,000 clones, with 70% to 90% seen only once. The top ten constitute under 2% of the sample. This clonotype originated in a man younger than 30 in good health. The source material was blood. The rearrangement combines TRBV5-6 with TRBJ2-1; the D gene is perhaps TRBD2, from 6 matching bases. The CDR3 region reads CASSSGLREEQFF. Here is the DNA: TGTGCCAGCAGTTCGGGACTTCGGGAGGAGCAGTTCTTC.